This is a list of T cell receptor beta chains from one sample in a study of ipilimumab plus nivolumab after autologous stem cell transplantation. Sequenced by immunoSEQ multiplex PCR; TCRdb stores in-frame clones only, minus some. The data hold around 84,000 clones, with nearly 85% observed a single time. The sequencing used PBMCs, collected in a trial of ipilimumab plus nivolumab as post-transplant consolidation. All receptors come from a male donor with diffuse large B-cell lymphoma. Each CDR3 is given with its conserved first and last residue. A D gene is named only where the DNA matches it firmly. Some rows mark clone size as missing; the rest say once, few, many or name a class of expanded clone.

v_gene	abundance	j_gene	d_gene	len	CDR3nt	CDR3aa
TRBV2	-	TRBJ2-3	-	13	TGTGCCAGCAATAAACAGATCACAGATACGCAGTATTTT	CASNKQITDTQYF
TRBV4-2	once	TRBJ2-3	-	17	TGTGCCAGCAGCCAAGATTCGTCGGGGGCCCTCCCTGATACGCAGTATTTT	CASSQDSSGALPDTQYF
TRBV4-3	-	TRBJ2-1	TRBD2	17	TGCGCCAGCAGCCGTTCAACTAGCGGGGGGGCGTACAATGAGCAGTTCTTC	CASSRSTSGGAYNEQFF
TRBV7-2	-	TRBJ2-7	-	13	TGTGCCAGCACGAAAAGGGGGGGCTACGAGCAGTACTTC	CASTKRGGYEQYF
TRBV27	-	TRBJ2-1	TRBD1	15	TGTGCCAGCAGTTTACGGGACAGGGGGCAGAATGAGCAGTTCTTC	CASSLRDRGQNEQFF
TRBV7-3	-	TRBJ1-1	-	15	TGTGCCAGCAGACTTCAGGGTGTGGGGAACACTGAAGCTTTCTTT	CASRLQGVGNTEAFF
TRBV5-6	-	TRBJ2-5	-	11	TGTGCCAGCAGCTTGAGAGAGACCCAGTACTTC	CASSLRETQYF
TRBV19	-	TRBJ2-7	-	14	TGTGCCAGTAGTATGCCAGGCCGCTCCTACGAGCAGTACTTC	CASSMPGRSYEQYF
TRBV10-2	-	TRBJ1-5	TRBD1	15	TGCGCCAGCAGTGAGCCGGGACAGCAACATCAGCCCCAGCATTTT	CASSEPGQQHQPQHF
TRBV7-8	once	TRBJ1-1	TRBD1	12	TGTGCCAGCAGCTTAGGGGACAGGGTAGCTTTCTTT	CASSLGDRVAFF
TRBV21-1	few	TRBJ1-4	-	18	TGTGCCAGCAGCAAAAAGCGGAAGGGGGGGTCAACTAATGAAAAACTGTTTTTT	CASSKKRKGGSTNEKLFF
TRBV5-6	-	TRBJ1-5	-	15	TGTGCCAGCAGCTTCAGAAGTAATAGCAATCAGCCCCAGCATTTT	CASSFRSNSNQPQHF
TRBV30	medium-sized	TRBJ2-2	TRBD2	14	TGTGCCTGGACTGTCCTAGCGGGAACGGGGGAGCTGTTTTTT	CAWTVLAGTGELFF
TRBV11-2	-	TRBJ1-4	-	16	TGTGCCAGCAGCCGTATTACCGGGACATCGGATGAAAAACTGTTTTTT	CASSRITGTSDEKLFF
TRBV5-3	-	TRBJ2-7	-	11	TGTGCCAGAAGCTTGGGGCACGAGCAGTACTTC	CARSLGHEQYF
TRBV10-3	-	TRBJ1-1	-	13	TGTGCCATCAGCCCGAGAGAAAACACTGAAGCTTTCTTT	CAISPRENTEAFF
TRBV7-3	once	TRBJ1-6	-	15	TGTGCCAGCAGCTTAAACTCAGGGAGGGATTCACCCCTCCACTTT	CASSLNSGRDSPLHF
TRBV6-6	once	TRBJ1-6	TRBD1	15	TGTGCCAGCAGTTACGCGGGACAGAATAATTCACCCCTCCACTTT	CASSYAGQNNSPLHF
TRBV18	few	TRBJ2-1	-	18	TGTGCCAGCTCAACCAGCCGGGACTCCCGTGCAACCTACAATGAGCAGTTCTTC	CASSTSRDSRATYNEQFF
TRBV15	-	TRBJ1-5	-	16	TGTGCCACCAGCAGAGATTATGCAGGGAGCAATCAGCCCCAGCATTTT	CATSRDYAGSNQPQHF
TRBV28	-	TRBJ2-7	-	14	TGTGCCAGCAGAACGCCTTGGCAGAATGACGAGCAGTACTTC	CASRTPWQNDEQYF
TRBV7-9	few	TRBJ2-2	TRBD2	16	TGTGCCAGCAGCATGTACCCGGGACTAGCAACCGGGGAGCTGTTTTTT	CASSMYPGLATGELFF
TRBV7-9	-	TRBJ1-5	-	14	TGTGCCAGCAGCTTAGTAGGGGCCGATCAGCCCCAGCATTTT	CASSLVGADQPQHF
TRBV30	few	TRBJ1-5	-	12	TGTGCCGTGGAACGGGGGAATCAGCCCCAGCATTTT	CAVERGNQPQHF
TRBV6-5	-	TRBJ2-7	TRBD2	15	TGTGCCAGCAGTTACTCGACTAGCAGGTCCTACGAGCAGTACTTC	CASSYSTSRSYEQYF
TRBV4-1	-	TRBJ1-5	TRBD1	16	TGCGCCAGCAGCCAAACCGGACAGGGGAGATATCAGCCCCAGCATTTT	CASSQTGQGRYQPQHF
TRBV5-1	-	TRBJ2-2	TRBD1	17	TGCGCCAGCAGCCCGATAACGACAGGGATCGGCACCGGGGAGCTGTTTTTT	CASSPITTGIGTGELFF
TRBV11-2	-	TRBJ2-3	-	17	TGTGCCAGCAGCTTAGTAGGGCGGGGGCGAGGCACAGATACGCAGTATTTT	CASSLVGRGRGTDTQYF
TRBV4-1	-	TRBJ2-5	-	17	TGCGCCAGCAGCCAAATGAGGGGTTCTTTCGGCCAAGAGACCCAGTACTTC	CASSQMRGSFGQETQYF
TRBV6-5	-	TRBJ1-3	-	15	TGTGCCAGCAGTTACTCACGAGGGCTTGGAAACACCATATATTTT	CASSYSRGLGNTIYF
TRBV6-1	-	TRBJ2-4	-	13	TGTGCCAGCAGTGAAATGGGCAGGAGGATTCAGTACTTC	CASSEMGRRIQYF
TRBV28	-	TRBJ2-5	TRBD2	15	TGTGCCAGCAGTTTCGGACTAGCTGATCAAGAGACCCAGTACTTC	CASSFGLADQETQYF
TRBV4-1	few	TRBJ2-2	TRBD2	18	TGCGCCAGCAGTCCCCGGGGGAGCGGGGGCACGAACACCGGGGAGCTGTTTTTT	CASSPRGSGGTNTGELFF
TRBV19	-	TRBJ2-1	TRBD2	17	TGTGCCAGTAGTGCACCCTCACGAGCGGGGGTTCTTGATGAGCAGTTCTTC	CASSAPSRAGVLDEQFF
TRBV6-6	-	TRBJ2-2	-	14	TGTGCCAGCAGCCGGGGGGCGGACACCGGGGAGCTGTTTTTT	CASSRGADTGELFF
TRBV5-4	-	TRBJ1-2	-	12	TGTGCCAGCAGCTCCGACAGTTATGGCTACACCTTC	CASSSDSYGYTF
TRBV18	few	TRBJ1-1	TRBD1	14	TGTGCCAGCTCACCGACAGGGGAAAACACTGAAGCTTTCTTT	CASSPTGENTEAFF
TRBV4-2	-	TRBJ2-1	TRBD2	19	TGTGCCAGCAGCCAAGATTTGTTAGGTGGCGGCGGGGGGGCGGATGAGCAGTTCTTC	CASSQDLLGGGGGADEQFF
TRBV6-5	-	TRBJ2-2	TRBD1	16	TGTGCCAGCAGTTTGGGGACAGGGTGGGAGACCGGGGAGCTGTTTTTT	CASSLGTGWETGELFF
TRBV6-4	-	TRBJ2-3	-	13	TGTGCCAGCAGTGACCAACGCACAGATACGCAGTATTTT	CASSDQRTDTQYF
TRBV2	-	TRBJ2-3	TRBD2	19	TGTGCCAGCATCTCGCCTGAGGGTAGCGGGAGACAGAGGACAGATACGCAGTATTTT	CASISPEGSGRQRTDTQYF
TRBV18	few	TRBJ1-1	-	15	TGTGCCAGCTCACCACCGTCGGGGGGCAGGACTGAAGCTTTCTTT	CASSPPSGGRTEAFF
TRBV2	-	TRBJ2-3	TRBD1	16	TGTGCCAGCAGTGGCACCGGGACAGGGTCGGCAGATACGCAGTATTTT	CASSGTGTGSADTQYF
TRBV6-5	-	TRBJ2-7	TRBD1	15	TGTGCCAGCAGAAGAAGGGACAGGGGAGGAAGCGAGCAGTACTTC	CASRRRDRGGSEQYF
TRBV9	-	TRBJ2-7	-	15	TGTGCCAGCAGCGTAGAATCAGGGACCAACTACGAGCAGTACTTC	CASSVESGTNYEQYF